This T cell receptor beta chain was captured in a study of T cells in Graves' hyperthyroidism and ophthalmopathy. The length of the CDR3 is 16 residues. In germline, CDR1 is SGHTA, CDR2 FQGNSA. V trimming: 3 bases; J trimming: 5 bases; junction bases outside the gene matches: 7. Amplification of TCR beta CDR3 regions was performed using RNA transcripts as template. The TCR CDR3 first-round RT-PCR relied on the HTBI primer set. TCRdb fed the multiplex PCR reads into MiXCR, producing one record per CDR3 protein. The data contain around 500,000 distinct CDR3 sequences, about 15% of them singletons. Those patients with uncontrolled infection, other autoimmune disease, pregnancy or lactation were excluded.

The sequenced sample was blood. The receptor's source is a woman in her twenties or thirties with Graves' ophthalmopathy. The rearrangement joins TRBV7-2 to TRBJ2-1, with TRBD2 matching over 10 bases. Written as DNA, the CDR3 is TGTGCCAGCAGCTTGGACGGACTAGCGGTAAACAATGAGCAGTTCTTC. Protein product: CASSLDGLAVNNEQFF. Combining the CDR3 with reference TRBV7-2 and TRBJ2-1 gives the whole variable domain GAGVSQSPSNKVTEKGKDVELRCDPISGHTALYWYRQSLGQGLEFLIYFQGNSAPDKSGLPSDRFSAERTGGSVSTLTIQRTQQEDSAVYLCASSLDGLAVNNEQFFGPGTRLTVL.